This TCR beta chain was identified during a study of a mutant IDH1 vaccine in newly diagnosed glioma. In the study overall: Antecedent treatment encompassed radiotherapy, temozolomide, or their combination; the majority received both.

J was trimmed by 4 bases and V by 0 bases; bases with no gene match: 4. Germline loops: CDR1 SGHRS, CDR2 YFSETQ. CDR3 length equals 15 residues. A word on this clone: Its cognate antigen is unknown.

Libraries were prepared by immunoSEQ multiplex PCR; TCRdb keeps only in-frame clonotypes and omits some of them. The profile shows tens of thousands of clones, about 79% of them singletons. Time point specified: week 47, end of study. The vaccine gave 300 ug of a 20-mer mutant IDH1 peptide subcutaneously per dose. The source is a man over 45 with glioma. The chain combines TRBV5-1 with TRBJ2-3, with TRBD2 identical over 8 bases. Specimen: PBMCs, collected from a glioma patient whose treatment included an IDH1 peptide vaccine. The CDR3 DNA is TGCGCCAGCAGCTTGGACGGGGGGGCAGCAGATACGCAGTATTTT. Its translation is CASSLDGGAADTQYF.